This entry lists 12 T cell receptor beta chains sequenced from one sample in a study of neurological immune-mediated disorders. MiXCR, run by TCRdb on the 5' RACE reads, gives a single entry per CDR3 protein. Among 65,000 to 80,000 distinct CDR3 sequences listed, approximately 4.6% were seen once. The sequenced sample was PBMCs. The receptor source for this set is a woman in her seventies with multiple sclerosis.

This clonotype was recorded many times. The DNA for the CDR3 is TGCAGCGTTGAAGGCCCCAGGAGCGGGAGGGCCTACGAGCAGTACTTC. Its protein product is CSVEGPRSGRAYEQYF. The chain uses TRBV29-1 and TRBJ2-7; TRBD2 matches 10 bases. The CDR3 totals 16 residues. Looked up from germline, CDR1 is SQVTM and CDR2 is ANQGSEA. V was pared by 1 base and J by 2 bases, with 8 bases of the junction left unmatched.

This clonotype was observed a few times. The germline gene is not matched at one end of the junction; a read error may be the cause. This chain links TRBV5-1 with TRBJ1-6, with a tentative D call TRBD1 (6 bases). Germline CDR1 SGHRS, CDR2 YFSETQ. The CDR3 has 15 residues. CDR3 DNA: TGCGCCAGCAGCCCGGGACATTACAAGAATTCACACCTCCACTTT. This gives the protein CASSPGHYKNSHLHF.

This clonotype was recorded at least ten times. The CDR3 here is CASRTSGSGDTQYF. In DNA, the CDR3 is TGTGCCAGCAGGACCTCGGGATCCGGGGATACGCAGTATTTT. The chain combines TRBV6-2 or TRBV6-3 with TRBJ2-3; D possibly corresponds to TRBD2 (5 bases). This CDR3 is built from 14 residues. Trimming cost V 6 bases and J 6 bases, with 16 bases left between them. Per the germline V gene, CDR1 is MNHEY and CDR2 is SVGEGT.

This clonotype was seen repeatedly, ten times or more. The DNA of the CDR3 is TGCAGCGTTGCAGCACTAGCGGGAAGCAATGAGCAGTTCTTC. It specifies CSVAALAGSNEQFF. The gene calls are TRBV29-1 and TRBJ2-1, with 10 bases aligning to TRBD2. Germline CDR1 SQVTM, CDR2 ANQGSEA. J was trimmed by 6 bases and V by 4 bases; bases with no gene match: 6. This CDR3 comprises 14 residues.

This clonotype has ten or more counts. CDR3 bases: TGCAGTGCTAGCGGGACAGGGGGGACCCAGTACTTC. It encodes CSASGTGGTQYF. The V call is TRBV20-1, the J call TRBJ2-5; 11 bases are shared with TRBD1. The CDR3 is 12 amino acids. Germline V gives CDR1 DFQATT, CDR2 SNEGSKA (reference sequence). With V trimmed by 3 bases and J by 7 bases, 1 base remained unmatched.

This clonotype was recorded at least ten times. This chain links TRBV20-1 with TRBJ2-5; 9 bases line up with TRBD2. The CDR3 runs 14 residues. V was pared by 6 bases and J by 4 bases, with 9 bases of the junction left unmatched. Germline loops: CDR1 DFQATT, CDR2 SNEGSKA (reference sequence). The CDR3 DNA reads as TGCAGTGCGCCGAGAGCGGGAGGTGGAGAGACCCAGTACTTC. As protein: CSAPRAGGGETQYF.

This clonotype was detected many times. This rearrangement joins TRBV6-2 or TRBV6-3 to TRBJ2-5; 8 nucleotides line up with TRBD2. Germline values: CDR1 MNHEY, CDR2 SVGEGT. With V trimmed by 6 bases and J by 1 base, 22 bases remained unmatched. The CDR3 runs to 20 residues. Written as DNA, the CDR3 is TGTGCCAGCAGCAGCCTGGGAAGCGGGAGAGTTCGTGGGACCCAAGAGACCCAGTACTTC. It yields the protein CASSSLGSGRVRGTQETQYF.

The sample holds many counts of this clonotype. This chain's CDR3 is CASSFRTGDEQYF. In DNA form, the CDR3 reads TGCGCCAGCAGCTTTCGGACAGGGGACGAGCAGTACTTC. The chain joins TRBV5-1 to TRBJ2-7; TRBD1 aligns across 9 bases. The germline V gene encodes CDR1 SGHRS and CDR2 YFSETQ. J was trimmed by 5 bases and V by 2 bases; bases with no gene match: 2. This CDR3 is built from 13 residues.

There are many counts of this clonotype. This chain links TRBV25-1 with TRBJ1-2; possible D gene TRBD1, 6 bases. Trimming took 3 bases from V and 4 from J, leaving 15 bases between them. This CDR3 has 15 amino acids. From germline, CDR1 is MGHDK and CDR2 SYGVNS. For the CDR3, the DNA is TGTGCCAGCAGTGACCGGGCCCAGGGGCGCTATGGCTACACCTTC. Protein product: CASSDRAQGRYGYTF.

This clonotype was recorded at least ten times. V gene TRBV5-5 combines with J gene TRBJ1-1; the D gene is possibly TRBD1 (5 bases). Looked up from germline, CDR1 is SGHKS and CDR2 is YYEKEE (reference sequence). With 0 bases removed from V and 6 bases from J, the gap between germline ends came to 9 bases. The CDR3 totals 13 residues. The CDR3 DNA is TGTGCCAGCAGCTTGGAATGGGGGTCTGAAGCTTTCTTT. This encodes CASSLEWGSEAFF.

This clonotype occurred many times. The chain employs TRBV7-6 and TRBJ2-7, with D perhaps TRBD1 (6 bases). The CDR3 loop spans 14 amino acids. The V and J ends lost 5 bases and 0 bases respectively, with 11 bases between them. Germline V gene lookup returns CDR1 SGHVS and CDR2 FNYEAQ. The CDR3 bases are TGTGCCAGCAGCCCTCAGGGGACCTCCTACGAGCAGTACTTC. Its protein product is CASSPQGTSYEQYF.

This clonotype was seen repeatedly, ten times or more. This chain links TRBV12-3 or TRBV12-4 with TRBJ2-5, with 7 nucleotides matching TRBD2. The CDR3 is 13 amino acids. V lost 6 bases to trimming and J lost 1 base; unmatched junction nucleotides: 2. The CDR3 region is CASRPSGQETQYF. The CDR3 DNA reads TGTGCCAGCAGACCTAGCGGCCAAGAGACCCAGTACTTC.